This TCR beta chain came from a study of T cells expressing NK-cell markers. Study-level background: All TCR beta repertoires analysed originated from sorted CD3+CD56+NKG2C+, CD3+CD56+NKG2C- and CD3+CD56-NKG2C+ T cells.

This CDR3 spans 17 amino acids. CDR1 and CDR2 from the germline V gene are SGHKS and YYEKEE (reference sequence). TCRdb reprocessed the 5' RACE reads and stores each CDR3 protein as one record, lacking DNA. The table gives about half a million distinct CDR3 sequences; the top ten clones make up about 1.5% of it. The specimen was blood T cells: a sorted CD56 or NKG2C T cell subset, CD4+ or CD8+ T cells, or bulk PBMC T cells (not recorded which). The V call is TRBV5-5, the J call TRBJ1-5; with no DNA, the TCRdb D assignment of TRBD1 cannot be verified. This receptor was identified in a woman in her fifties or sixties in good health. CDR3 amino acids: CASSLVQGTVRNQPQHF.